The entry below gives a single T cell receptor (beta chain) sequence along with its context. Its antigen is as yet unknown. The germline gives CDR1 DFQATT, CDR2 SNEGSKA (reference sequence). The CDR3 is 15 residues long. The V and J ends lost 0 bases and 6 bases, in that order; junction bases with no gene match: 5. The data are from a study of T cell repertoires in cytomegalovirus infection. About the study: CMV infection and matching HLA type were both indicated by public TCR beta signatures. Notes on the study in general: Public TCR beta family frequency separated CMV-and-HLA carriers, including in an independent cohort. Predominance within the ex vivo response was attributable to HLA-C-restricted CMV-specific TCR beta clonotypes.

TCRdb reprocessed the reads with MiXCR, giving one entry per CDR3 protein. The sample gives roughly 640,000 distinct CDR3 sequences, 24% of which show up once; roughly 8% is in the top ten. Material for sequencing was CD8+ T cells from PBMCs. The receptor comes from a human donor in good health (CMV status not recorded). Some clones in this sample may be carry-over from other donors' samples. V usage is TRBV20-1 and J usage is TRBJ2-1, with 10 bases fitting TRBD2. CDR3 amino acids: CSARDWLAGGNEQFF. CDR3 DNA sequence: TGCAGTGCTAGAGATTGGTTAGCGGGGGGCAATGAGCAGTTCTTC.